The 15 T cell receptor beta chains in this list originate from one sample, sequenced in a study of early stage breast cancer tumors. The table came from immunoSEQ multiplex PCR; TCRdb's copy has only in-frame clones and leaves some out. Of some 28,000 clones in the sample, about three fifths are singletons; the top ten hold 8.5%. The sample taken for sequencing was breast tumor tissue. These receptors all come from a person between 50 and 60 years old with breast cancer.

This clone occurred a few times. The genes are TRBV4-1 and TRBJ1-2; 8 bases fit TRBD1. The CDR3 loop spans 13 amino acids. Germline V gene sequence: CDR1 MGHRA, CDR2 YSYEKL. V lost 7 bases to trimming and J lost 8 bases; unmatched junction nucleotides: 9. The CDR3 sequence: CASNQDRAGGYTF. The CDR3 bases are TGCGCCAGCAATCAGGACAGGGCGGGCGGCTACACCTTC.

V usage is TRBV5-1 and J usage is TRBJ2-5; TRBD1 aligns across 12 bases. Trimming cost V 4 bases and J 4 bases; bases outside gene matches: 11. The CDR3 totals 17 residues. From germline, CDR1 is SGHRS and CDR2 YFSETQ. As DNA, the CDR3 is TGCGCCAGCAGCCTGCCCGGGACAGGGGGCTCCTCAGAGACCCAGTACTTC. Its protein product is CASSLPGTGGSSETQYF. Complete variable domain (other parts from reference TRBV5-1 and TRBJ2-5): KAGVTQTPRYLIKTRGQQVTLSCSPISGHRSVSWYQQTPGQGLQFLFEYFSETQRNKGNFPGRFSGRQFSNSRSEMNVSTLELGDSALYLCASSLPGTGGSSETQYFGPGTRLLVL.

This clone came up once. The rearrangement links TRBV5-6 to TRBJ2-1, with TRBD2 matching 10 bases. The germline gives CDR1 SGHDT, CDR2 YYEEEE. This CDR3 has 16 residues. The J segment lost 7 bases and the V segment lost 5 bases, leaving 12 bases of the junction unmatched. CDR3 nucleotides: TGTGCCAGCAGACGGGCTCCTAGCGGGAGCTGGAATGAGCAGTTCTTC. Protein sequence: CASRRAPSGSWNEQFF.

This clone was counted only a few times. The chain is built from TRBV7-2 and TRBJ1-5, with 9 bases identical to TRBD1. The V segment lost 5 bases and the J segment 8 bases; nucleotides outside the gene matches: 7. This CDR3 has 14 amino acids. Germline V gene sequence: CDR1 SGHTA, CDR2 FQGNSA. CDR3 sequence reads: CASSQGQGGEPQHF. CDR3 DNA sequence: TGTGCCAGCAGCCAGGGACAGGGAGGAGAGCCCCAGCATTTT.

This clone was counted a few times. The CDR3 bases are TGTGCCAGCAGCTTAGTCGGACAGTACTATGGCTACACCTTC. Translated, it gives CASSLVGQYYGYTF. The rearrangement links TRBV11-2 to TRBJ1-2, with a weak D call TRBD1 (6 bases). The germline CDR1 and CDR2 sequences are SGHAT and FQNNGV. Trimming pared 1 base from V and 3 bases from J, leaving 9 bases between. The CDR3 has 14 amino acids.

The chain links TRBV5-6 to TRBJ2-4; possibly TRBD1 for D (5 bases). Germline V lookup: CDR1 SGHDT, CDR2 YYEEEE. Trimming cost V 4 bases and J 11 bases, with 13 bases left between them. CDR3 size: 12 residues. CDR3: CASSTLRGLQYF. As DNA, the CDR3 is TGTGCCAGCAGCACCCTTAGGGGCCTTCAGTACTTC.

This clone was detected a few times. The chain links TRBV19 to TRBJ1-5, with 7 bases matching TRBD1. This CDR3 comprises 15 residues. Germline CDR1 LNHDA, CDR2 SQIVND (reference sequence). The trim removed 4 bases at V and 5 bases at J, leaving 8 bases unmatched. CDR3 DNA sequence: TGTGCCAGTAGTAAACAGGGGCGAGGGGATCAGCCCCAGCATTTT. It specifies CASSKQGRGDQPQHF. Drawing the rest from reference TRBV19 and TRBJ1-5, the complete variable domain is DGGITQSPKYLFRKEGQNVTLSCEQNLNHDAMYWYRQDPGQGLRLIYYSQIVNDFQKGDIAEGYSVSREKKESFPLTVTSAQKNPTAFYLCASSKQGRGDQPQHFGDGTRLSIL.

This clone appeared once. A read error may produce the germline difference seen at one junction end. The chain is built from TRBV4-1 and TRBJ2-1, with no clear D. Germline V CDR1 and CDR2: MGHRA, YSYEKL. CDR3 length equals 13 residues. CDR3 sequence: CASSQGDHNEQFF. The CDR3 region has the DNA TGCGCCAGCAGTCAAGGAGATCACAATGAGCAGTTCTTC.

This clone turned up a few times. This chain uses TRBV30 with TRBJ1-1, with D unresolved. V gave up 3 bases and J gave up 8 bases, with 10 bases separating them. Germline CDR1 reads GTSNPN; CDR2 reads SVGIG (reference sequence). This CDR3 spans 11 amino acids. Here the CDR3 reads CAWSFLAEAFF. The CDR3, as DNA: TGTGCCTGGAGCTTTTTGGCCGAAGCTTTCTTT.

The chain links TRBV2 to TRBJ2-4; D is possibly TRBD1 or TRBD2 (6 bases each). The germline CDR1 and CDR2 sequences are SNHLY and FYNNEI. This CDR3 has 16 amino acids. Trimming shortened V by 6 bases and J by 1 base, and 16 bases separated the two germline ends. CDR3 loop: CASSGGTLVAKNIQYF. The CDR3 DNA is TGTGCCAGCAGCGGGGGCACGTTGGTGGCCAAAAACATTCAGTACTTC.

In its sample, this clone was seen a few times. The chain couples TRBV2 to TRBJ2-1; 7 positions match TRBD1. The V gene's germline CDR1 is SNHLY and CDR2 FYNNEI. With V trimmed by 4 bases and J by 6 bases, 0 bases remained unmatched. CDR3 length equals 12 residues. CDR3 sequence reads: CASSGDSNEQFF. The CDR3 DNA reads TGTGCCAGCAGTGGGGACAGCAATGAGCAGTTCTTC. The full variable domain, rest sourced from reference TRBV2 and TRBJ2-1, is EPEVTQTPSHQVTQMGQEVILRCVPISNHLYFYWYRQILGQKVEFLVSFYNNEISEKSEIFDDQFSVERPDGSNFTLKIRSTKLEDSAMYFCASSGDSNEQFFGPGTRLTVL.

The chain employs TRBV4-3 and TRBJ2-1, with 8 bases fitting TRBD2. The ends lost 4 bases at V and 7 bases at J; junction bases unmatched: 9. The CDR3 is made up of 15 amino acids. Germline V gene lookup returns CDR1 LGHNA and CDR2 YSLEER. The CDR3: CASSLRGSGKNEQFF. In DNA form, the CDR3 reads TGCGCCAGCAGCCTCCGGGGTAGCGGGAAGAATGAGCAGTTCTTC.

This sequence joins TRBV10-2 and TRBJ1-1; D is unclear. The CDR3 loop spans 14 amino acids. The V end lost 7 bases, the J end lost 1 base, and 13 bases lay between the germline ends. CDR1 is WSHSY, CDR2 SAAADI, per germline. The CDR3 reads CASTISAGNTEAFF. CDR3 DNA sequence: TGCGCCAGCACCATAAGTGCGGGGAACACTGAAGCTTTCTTT.

The gene calls are TRBV29-1 and TRBJ1-1; D is possibly TRBD1 (6 bases). Germline CDR1 reads SQVTM; CDR2 reads ANQGSEA. The CDR3 covers 11 residues. CDR3 protein: CSAGEYTEAFF. In DNA, the CDR3 is TGCAGTGCAGGGGAGTACACTGAAGCTTTCTTT.

By sample share, this clone is medium-sized. The chain is built from TRBV9 and TRBJ2-2; D is ambiguous. Trimming removed 0 bases from V and 6 bases from J, with 12 bases in between. CDR3 length: 15 residues. The germline V gene encodes CDR1 SGDLS and CDR2 YYNGEE. CDR3 nucleotides: TGTGCCAGCAGCGTAGGTAGCACAAGGGCCGGGGAGCTGTTTTTT. The encoded protein is CASSVGSTRAGELFF.